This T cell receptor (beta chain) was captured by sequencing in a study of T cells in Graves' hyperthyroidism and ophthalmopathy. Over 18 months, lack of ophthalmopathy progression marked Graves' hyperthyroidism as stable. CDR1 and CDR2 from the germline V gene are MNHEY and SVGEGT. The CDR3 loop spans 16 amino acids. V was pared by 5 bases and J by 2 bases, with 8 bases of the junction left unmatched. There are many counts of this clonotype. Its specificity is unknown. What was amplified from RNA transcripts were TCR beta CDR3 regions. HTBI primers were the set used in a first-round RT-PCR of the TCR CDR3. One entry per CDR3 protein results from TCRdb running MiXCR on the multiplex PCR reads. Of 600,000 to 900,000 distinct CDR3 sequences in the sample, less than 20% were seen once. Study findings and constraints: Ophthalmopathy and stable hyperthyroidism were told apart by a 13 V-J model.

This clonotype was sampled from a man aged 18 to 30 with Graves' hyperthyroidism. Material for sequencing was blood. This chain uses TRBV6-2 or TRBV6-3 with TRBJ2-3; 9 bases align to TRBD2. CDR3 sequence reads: CASSHAGTSLTDTQYF. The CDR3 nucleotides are TGTGCCAGCAGTCACGCCGGGACTAGCCTCACAGATACGCAGTATTTT.